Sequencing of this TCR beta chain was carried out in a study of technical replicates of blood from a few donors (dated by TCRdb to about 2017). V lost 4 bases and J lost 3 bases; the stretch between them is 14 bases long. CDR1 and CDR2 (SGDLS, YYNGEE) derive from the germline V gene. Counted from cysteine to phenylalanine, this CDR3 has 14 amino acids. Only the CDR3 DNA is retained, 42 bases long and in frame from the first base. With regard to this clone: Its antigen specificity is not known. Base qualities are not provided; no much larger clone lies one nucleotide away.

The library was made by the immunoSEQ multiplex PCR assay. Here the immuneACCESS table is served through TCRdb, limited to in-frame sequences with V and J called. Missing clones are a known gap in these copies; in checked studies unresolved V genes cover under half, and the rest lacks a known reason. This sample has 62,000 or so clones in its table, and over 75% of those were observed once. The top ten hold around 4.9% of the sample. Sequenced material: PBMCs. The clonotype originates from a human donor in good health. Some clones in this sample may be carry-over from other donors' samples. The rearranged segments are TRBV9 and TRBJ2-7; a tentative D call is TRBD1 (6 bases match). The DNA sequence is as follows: TGTGCCAGCAGCCCCCGGGACACCAACTACGAGCAGTACTTC. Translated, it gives CASSPRDTNYEQYF.